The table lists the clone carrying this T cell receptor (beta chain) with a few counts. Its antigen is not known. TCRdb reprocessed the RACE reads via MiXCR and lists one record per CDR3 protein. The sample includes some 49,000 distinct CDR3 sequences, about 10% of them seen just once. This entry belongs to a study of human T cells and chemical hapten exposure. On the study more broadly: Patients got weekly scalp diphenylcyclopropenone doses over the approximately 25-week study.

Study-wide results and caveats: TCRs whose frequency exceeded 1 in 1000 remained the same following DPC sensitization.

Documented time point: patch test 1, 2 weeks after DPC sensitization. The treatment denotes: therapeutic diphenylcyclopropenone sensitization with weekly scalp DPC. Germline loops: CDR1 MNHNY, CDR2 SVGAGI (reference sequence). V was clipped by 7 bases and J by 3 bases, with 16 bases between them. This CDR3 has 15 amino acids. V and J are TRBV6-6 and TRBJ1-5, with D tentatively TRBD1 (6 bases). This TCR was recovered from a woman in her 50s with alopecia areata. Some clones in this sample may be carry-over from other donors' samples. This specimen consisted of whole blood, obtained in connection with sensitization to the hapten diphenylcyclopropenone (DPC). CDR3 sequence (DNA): TGTGCCAGCACCCAACAGGGTTACGACAATCAGCCCCAGCATTTT. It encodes CASTQQGYDNQPQHF.